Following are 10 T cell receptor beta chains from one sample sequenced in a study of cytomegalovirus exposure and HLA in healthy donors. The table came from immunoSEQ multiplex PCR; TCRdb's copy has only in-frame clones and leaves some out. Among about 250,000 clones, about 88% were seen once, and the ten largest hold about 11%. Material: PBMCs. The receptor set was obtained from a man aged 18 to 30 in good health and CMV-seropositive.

CDR3 coding DNA: TGTGCCAGCAGTTATGTGGGCCTGAAAGAAAAACTGTTTTTT. Protein product: CASSYVGLKEKLFF. J is TRBJ1-4 and V is TRBV6-5; D remains ambiguous. V was shortened by 3 bases and J by 8 bases, with 13 bases between the two germline ends. Per germline, CDR1 MNHEY and CDR2 SVGAGI. The CDR3 totals 14 residues.

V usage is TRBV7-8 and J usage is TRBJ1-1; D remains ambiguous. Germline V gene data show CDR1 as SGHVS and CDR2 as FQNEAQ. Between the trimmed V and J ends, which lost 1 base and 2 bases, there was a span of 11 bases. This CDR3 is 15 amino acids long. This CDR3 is CASSLEPGINTEAFF. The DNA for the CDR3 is TGTGCCAGCAGCTTAGAACCGGGAATCAACACTGAAGCTTTCTTT.

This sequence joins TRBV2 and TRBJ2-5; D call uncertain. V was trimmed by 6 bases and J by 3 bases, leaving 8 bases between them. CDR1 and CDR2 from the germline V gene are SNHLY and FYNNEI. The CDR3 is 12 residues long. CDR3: CASRSDEETQYF. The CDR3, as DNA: TGTGCCAGCAGGTCGGACGAAGAGACCCAGTACTTC.

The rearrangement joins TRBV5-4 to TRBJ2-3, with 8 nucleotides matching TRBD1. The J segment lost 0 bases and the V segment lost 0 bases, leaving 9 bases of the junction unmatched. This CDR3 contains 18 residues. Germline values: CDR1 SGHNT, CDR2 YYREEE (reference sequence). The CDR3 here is CASSLAPRTGFSTDTQYF. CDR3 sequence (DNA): TGTGCCAGCAGCTTGGCTCCCCGGACAGGGTTTAGCACAGATACGCAGTATTTT.

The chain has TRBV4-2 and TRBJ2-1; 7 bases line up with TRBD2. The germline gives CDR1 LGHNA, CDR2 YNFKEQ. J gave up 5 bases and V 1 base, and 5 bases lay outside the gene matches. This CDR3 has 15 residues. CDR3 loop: CASSQVGGEDNEQFF. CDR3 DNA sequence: TGTGCCAGCAGCCAAGTGGGGGGGGAGGACAATGAGCAGTTCTTC.

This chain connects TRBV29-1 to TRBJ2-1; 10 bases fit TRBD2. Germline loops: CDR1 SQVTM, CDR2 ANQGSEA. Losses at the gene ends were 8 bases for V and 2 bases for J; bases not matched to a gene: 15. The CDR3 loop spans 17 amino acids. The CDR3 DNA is TGCAGCCTTATACAAGCGGGAGGGCCGGTACCCTACAATGAGCAGTTCTTC. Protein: CSLIQAGGPVPYNEQFF.

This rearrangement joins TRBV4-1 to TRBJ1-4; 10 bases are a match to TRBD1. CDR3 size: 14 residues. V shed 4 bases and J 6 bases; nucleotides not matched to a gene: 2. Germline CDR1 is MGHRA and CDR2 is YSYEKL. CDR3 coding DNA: TGCGCCAGCAGCCCCGGGACAGGGGATGAAAAACTGTTTTTT. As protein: CASSPGTGDEKLFF.

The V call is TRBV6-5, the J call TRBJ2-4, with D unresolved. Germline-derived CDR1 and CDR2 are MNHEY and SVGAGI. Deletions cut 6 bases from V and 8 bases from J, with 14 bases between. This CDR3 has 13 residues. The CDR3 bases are TGTGCCAGCAGCCGGCAAGTATGGGACATTCAGTACTTC. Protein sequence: CASSRQVWDIQYF.

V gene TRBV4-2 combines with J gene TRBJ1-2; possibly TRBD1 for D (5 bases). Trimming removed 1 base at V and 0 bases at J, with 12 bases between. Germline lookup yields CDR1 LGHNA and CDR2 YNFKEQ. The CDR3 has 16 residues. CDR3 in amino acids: CASSQGTGPANYGYTF. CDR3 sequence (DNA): TGTGCCAGCAGCCAAGGTACAGGACCCGCTAACTATGGCTACACCTTC.

The DNA for the CDR3 is TGTGCCAGCAGCTTAGCAAGTGTTGTAGATACGCAGTATTTT. Its protein is CASSLASVVDTQYF. The chain employs TRBV7-2 and TRBJ2-3; D call uncertain. The CDR3 loop spans 14 amino acids. The germline V gene has CDR1 SGHTA and CDR2 FQGNSA. V was cut by 0 bases and J by 5 bases, with 9 bases left in between.